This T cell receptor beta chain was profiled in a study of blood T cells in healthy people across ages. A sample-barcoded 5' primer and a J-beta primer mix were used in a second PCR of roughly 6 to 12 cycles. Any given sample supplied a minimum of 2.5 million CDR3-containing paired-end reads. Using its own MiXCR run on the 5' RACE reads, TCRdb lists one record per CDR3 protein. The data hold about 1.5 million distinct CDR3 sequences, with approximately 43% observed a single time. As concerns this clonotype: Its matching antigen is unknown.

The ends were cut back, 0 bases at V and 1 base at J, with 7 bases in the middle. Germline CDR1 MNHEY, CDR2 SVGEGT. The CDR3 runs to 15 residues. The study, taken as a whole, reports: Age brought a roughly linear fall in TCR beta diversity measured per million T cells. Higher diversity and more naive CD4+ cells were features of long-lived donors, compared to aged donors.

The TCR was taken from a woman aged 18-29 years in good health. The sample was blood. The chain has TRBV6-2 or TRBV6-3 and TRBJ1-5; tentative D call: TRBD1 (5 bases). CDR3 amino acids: CASSYSAGSNQPQHF. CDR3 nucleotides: TGTGCCAGCAGTTACTCTGCAGGGAGCAATCAGCCCCAGCATTTT.